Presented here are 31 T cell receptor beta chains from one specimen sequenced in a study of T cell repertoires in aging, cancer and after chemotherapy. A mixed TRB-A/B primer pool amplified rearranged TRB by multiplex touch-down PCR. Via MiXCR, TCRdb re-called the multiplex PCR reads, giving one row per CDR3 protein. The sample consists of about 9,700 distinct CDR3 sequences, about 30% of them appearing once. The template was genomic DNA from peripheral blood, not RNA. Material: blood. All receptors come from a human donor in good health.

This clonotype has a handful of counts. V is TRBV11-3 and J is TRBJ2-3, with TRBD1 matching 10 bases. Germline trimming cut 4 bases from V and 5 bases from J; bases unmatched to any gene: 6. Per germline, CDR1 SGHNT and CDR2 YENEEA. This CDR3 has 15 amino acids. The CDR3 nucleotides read TGTGCCAGCAGCTCCCGGACAGGGGGGGGAGATACGCAGTATTTT. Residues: CASSSRTGGGDTQYF.

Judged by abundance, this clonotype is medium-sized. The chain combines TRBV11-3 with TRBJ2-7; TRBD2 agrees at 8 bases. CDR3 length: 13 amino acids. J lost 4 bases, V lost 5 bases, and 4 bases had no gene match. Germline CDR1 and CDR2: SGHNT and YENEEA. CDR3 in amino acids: CASSRGGNYEQYF. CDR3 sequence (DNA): TGTGCCAGCAGCCGCGGGGGGAATTACGAGCAGTACTTC.

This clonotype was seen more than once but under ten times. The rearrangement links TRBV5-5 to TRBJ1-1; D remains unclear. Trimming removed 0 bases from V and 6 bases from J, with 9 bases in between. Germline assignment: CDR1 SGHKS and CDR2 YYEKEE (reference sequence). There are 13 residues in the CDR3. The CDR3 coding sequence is TGTGCCAGCAGCTTGGGAGTTGTGTCTGAAGCTTTCTTT. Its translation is CASSLGVVSEAFF. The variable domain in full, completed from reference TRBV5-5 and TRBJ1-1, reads DAGVTQSPTHLIKTRGQQVTLRCSPISGHKSVSWYQQVLGQGPQFIFQYYEKEERGRGNFPDRFSARQFPNYSSELNVNALLLGDSALYLCASSLGVVSEAFFGQGTRLTVV.

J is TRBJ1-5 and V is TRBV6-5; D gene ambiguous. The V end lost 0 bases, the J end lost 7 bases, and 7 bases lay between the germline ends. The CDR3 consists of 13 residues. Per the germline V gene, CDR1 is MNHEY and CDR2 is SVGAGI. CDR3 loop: CASSYSSWQPQHF. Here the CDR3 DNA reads TGTGCCAGCAGTTACTCAAGCTGGCAGCCCCAGCATTTT.

This CDR3 reads CASSSFQGLYTEAFF. Here the CDR3 DNA reads TGTGCCAGCAGCTCCTTTCAGGGGTTGTACACTGAAGCTTTCTTT. The chain has TRBV11-3 and TRBJ1-1, with D tentatively TRBD1 (6 bases). The CDR3 runs 15 residues. Trimming left V 4 bases short and J 3 bases short, with 15 bases between. Germline CDR1 SGHNT, CDR2 YENEEA.

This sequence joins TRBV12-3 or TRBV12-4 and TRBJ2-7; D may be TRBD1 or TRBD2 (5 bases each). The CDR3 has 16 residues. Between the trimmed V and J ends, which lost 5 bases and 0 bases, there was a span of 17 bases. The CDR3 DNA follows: TGTGCCAGCAGTATCGTCCGGGACCCAAGCTCCTACGAGCAGTACTTC. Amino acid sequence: CASSIVRDPSSYEQYF.

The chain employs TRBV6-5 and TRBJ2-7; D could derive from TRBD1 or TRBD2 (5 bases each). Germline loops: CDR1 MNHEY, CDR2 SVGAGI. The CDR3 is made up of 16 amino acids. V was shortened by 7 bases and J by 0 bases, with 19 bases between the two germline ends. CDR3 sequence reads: CASNPDGAGSSYEQYF. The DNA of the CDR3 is TGTGCCAGCAACCCCGACGGGGCGGGCAGCTCCTACGAGCAGTACTTC.

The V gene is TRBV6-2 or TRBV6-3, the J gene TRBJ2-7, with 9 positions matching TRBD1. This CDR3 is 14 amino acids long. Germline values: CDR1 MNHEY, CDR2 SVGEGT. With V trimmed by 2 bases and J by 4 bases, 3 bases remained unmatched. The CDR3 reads CASSYGQGLYEQYF. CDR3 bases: TGTGCCAGCAGTTACGGACAGGGGCTTTACGAGCAGTACTTC.

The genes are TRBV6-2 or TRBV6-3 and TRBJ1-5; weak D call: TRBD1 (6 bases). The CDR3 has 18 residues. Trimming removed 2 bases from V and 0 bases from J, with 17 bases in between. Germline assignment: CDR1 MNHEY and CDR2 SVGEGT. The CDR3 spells CASSYPLRQATSNQPQHF. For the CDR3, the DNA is TGTGCCAGCAGTTACCCTCTACGACAGGCAACTAGCAATCAGCCCCAGCATTTT.

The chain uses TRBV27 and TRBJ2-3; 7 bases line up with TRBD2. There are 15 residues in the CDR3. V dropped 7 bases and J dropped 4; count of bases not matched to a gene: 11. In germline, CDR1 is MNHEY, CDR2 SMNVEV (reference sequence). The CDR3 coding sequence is TGTGCCAGCATGAAGGTGGGAGGGCCTGCAGATACGCAGTATTTT. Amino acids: CASMKVGGPADTQYF.

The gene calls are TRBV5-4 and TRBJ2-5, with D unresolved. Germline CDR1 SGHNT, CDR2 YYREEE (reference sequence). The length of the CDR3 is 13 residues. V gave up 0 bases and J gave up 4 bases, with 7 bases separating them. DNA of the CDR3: TGTGCCAGCAGCTTGGCGAGCAGAGAGACCCAGTACTTC. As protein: CASSLASRETQYF. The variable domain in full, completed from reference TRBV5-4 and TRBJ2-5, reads ETGVTQSPTHLIKTRGQQVTLRCSSQSGHNTVSWYQQALGQGPQFIFQYYREEENGRGNFPPRFSGLQFPNYSSELNVNALELDDSALYLCASSLASRETQYFGPGTRLLVL.

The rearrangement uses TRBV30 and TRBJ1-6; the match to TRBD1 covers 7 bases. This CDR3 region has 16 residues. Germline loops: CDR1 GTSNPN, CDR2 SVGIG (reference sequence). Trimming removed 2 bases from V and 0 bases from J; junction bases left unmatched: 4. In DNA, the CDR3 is TGTGCCTGGAGTCAGACAGGGAGCTCCTATAATTCACCCCTCCACTTT. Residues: CAWSQTGSSYNSPLHF. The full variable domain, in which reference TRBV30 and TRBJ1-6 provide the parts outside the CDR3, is SQTIHQWPATLVQPVGSPLSLECTVEGTSNPNLYWYRQAAGRGLQLLFYSVGIGQISSEVPQNLSASRPQDRQFILSSKKLLLSDSGFYLCAWSQTGSSYNSPLHFGNGTRLTVT.

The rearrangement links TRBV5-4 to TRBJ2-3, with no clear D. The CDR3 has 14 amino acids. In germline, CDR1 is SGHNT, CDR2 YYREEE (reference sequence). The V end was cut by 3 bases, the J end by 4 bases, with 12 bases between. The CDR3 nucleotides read TGTGCCAGCAGCTGGAGAAGCGTCGCAGATACGCAGTATTTT. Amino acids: CASSWRSVADTQYF. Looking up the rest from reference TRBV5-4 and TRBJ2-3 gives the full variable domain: ETGVTQSPTHLIKTRGQQVTLRCSSQSGHNTVSWYQQALGQGPQFIFQYYREEENGRGNFPPRFSGLQFPNYSSELNVNALELDDSALYLCASSWRSVADTQYFGPGTRLTVL.

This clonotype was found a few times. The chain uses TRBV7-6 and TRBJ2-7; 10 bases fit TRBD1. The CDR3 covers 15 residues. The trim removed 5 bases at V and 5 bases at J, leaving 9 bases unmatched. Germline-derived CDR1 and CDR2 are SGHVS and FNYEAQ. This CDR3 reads CASSPLRDRGHEQYF. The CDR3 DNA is TGTGCCAGCAGCCCCTTGAGGGACAGGGGCCACGAGCAGTACTTC.

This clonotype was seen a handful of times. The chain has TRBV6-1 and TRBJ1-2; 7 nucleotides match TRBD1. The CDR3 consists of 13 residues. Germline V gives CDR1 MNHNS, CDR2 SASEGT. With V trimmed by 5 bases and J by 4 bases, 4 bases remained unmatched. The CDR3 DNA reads TGTGCCAGCAGTCAGGGGGGCCCCTATGGCTACACCTTC. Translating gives CASSQGGPYGYTF.

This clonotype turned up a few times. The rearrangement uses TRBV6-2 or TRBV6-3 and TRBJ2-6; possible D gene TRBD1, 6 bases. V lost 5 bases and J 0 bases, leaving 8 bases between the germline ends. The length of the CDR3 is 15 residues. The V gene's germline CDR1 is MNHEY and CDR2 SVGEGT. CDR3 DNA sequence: TGTGCCAGCAGTGAGACAGGCTCTGGGGCCAACGTCCTGACTTTC. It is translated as CASSETGSGANVLTF.

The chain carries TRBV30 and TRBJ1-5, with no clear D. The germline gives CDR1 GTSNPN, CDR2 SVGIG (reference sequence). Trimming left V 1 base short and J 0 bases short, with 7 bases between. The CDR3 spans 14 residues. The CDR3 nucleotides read TGTGCCTGGAGTGACGGATATAGCAATCAGCCCCAGCATTTT. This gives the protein CAWSDGYSNQPQHF.

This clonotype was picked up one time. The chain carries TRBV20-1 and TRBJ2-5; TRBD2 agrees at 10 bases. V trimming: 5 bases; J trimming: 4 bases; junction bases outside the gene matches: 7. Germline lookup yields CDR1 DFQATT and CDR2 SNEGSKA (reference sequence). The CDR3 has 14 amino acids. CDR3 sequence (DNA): TGCAGTGCTGGGAGCGGGAGGGCCACAGAGACCCAGTACTTC. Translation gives CSAGSGRATETQYF.

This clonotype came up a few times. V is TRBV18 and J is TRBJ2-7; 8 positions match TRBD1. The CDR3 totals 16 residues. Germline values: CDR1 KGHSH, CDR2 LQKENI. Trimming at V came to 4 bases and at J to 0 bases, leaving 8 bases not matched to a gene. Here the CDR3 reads CASSRTGQESSYEQYF. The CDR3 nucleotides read TGTGCCAGCTCACGAACGGGACAGGAGAGCTCCTACGAGCAGTACTTC.

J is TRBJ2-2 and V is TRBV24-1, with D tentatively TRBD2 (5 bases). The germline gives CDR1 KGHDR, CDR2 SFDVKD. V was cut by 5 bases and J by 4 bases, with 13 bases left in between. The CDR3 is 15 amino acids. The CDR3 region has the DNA TGTGCCACCAGTGTCGGAAAGGACTTCACCGGGGAGCTGTTTTTT. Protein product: CATSVGKDFTGELFF.

The CDR3 region has the DNA TGTGCCAGCAGTAGGCGCCCCTACGAGCAGTACTTC. Translation gives CASSRRPYEQYF. The J gene is TRBJ2-7, the V gene TRBV12-3 or TRBV12-4; no clear D gene. The germline V and J ends were trimmed by 5 bases and 2 bases, with 7 bases remaining between them. The CDR3 loop spans 12 amino acids.

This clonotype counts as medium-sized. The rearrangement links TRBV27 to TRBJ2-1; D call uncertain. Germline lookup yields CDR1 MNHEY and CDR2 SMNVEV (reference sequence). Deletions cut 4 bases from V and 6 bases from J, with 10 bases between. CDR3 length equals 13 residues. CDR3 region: CASSWVSANEQFF. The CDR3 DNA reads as TGTGCCAGCAGTTGGGTGTCGGCCAATGAGCAGTTCTTC.

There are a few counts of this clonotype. CDR3 in DNA: TGTGCCAGTAAAGGGACAGTAGGTGAAAAACTGTTTTTT. Protein: CASKGTVGEKLFF. The chain is built from TRBV19 and TRBJ1-4, with TRBD1 identical over 7 bases. V lost 7 bases, J lost 7 bases, and 6 bases stayed unmatched. CDR3 length equals 13 residues. Looked up from germline, CDR1 is LNHDA and CDR2 is SQIVND (reference sequence).

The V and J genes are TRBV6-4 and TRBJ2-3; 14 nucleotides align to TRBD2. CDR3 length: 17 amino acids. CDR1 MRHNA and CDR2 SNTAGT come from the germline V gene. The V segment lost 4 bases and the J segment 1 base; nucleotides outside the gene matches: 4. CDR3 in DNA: TGTGCCAGCAGTGGTGGGACTAGCGGGAGAGGCACAGATACGCAGTATTTT. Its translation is CASSGGTSGRGTDTQYF.

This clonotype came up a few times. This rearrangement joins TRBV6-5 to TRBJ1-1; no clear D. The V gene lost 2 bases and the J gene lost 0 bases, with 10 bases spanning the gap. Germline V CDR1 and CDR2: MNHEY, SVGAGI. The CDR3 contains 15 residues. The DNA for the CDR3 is TGTGCCAGCAGTTACGGCGGAGTCTTGAACACTGAAGCTTTCTTT. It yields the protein CASSYGGVLNTEAFF.

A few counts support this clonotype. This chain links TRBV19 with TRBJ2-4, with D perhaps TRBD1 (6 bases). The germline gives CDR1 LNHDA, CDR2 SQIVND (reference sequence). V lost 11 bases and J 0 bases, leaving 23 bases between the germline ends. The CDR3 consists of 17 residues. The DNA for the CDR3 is TGTGCCGCCGACGGTACAGGGCATCCCCTAGCCAAAAACATTCAGTACTTC. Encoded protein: CAADGTGHPLAKNIQYF.

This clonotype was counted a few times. CDR3 residues: CASSLFGTSGVREQFF. As DNA, the CDR3 is TGTGCCAGCAGCTTGTTCGGGACTAGCGGCGTCCGGGAGCAGTTCTTC. The chain couples TRBV5-4 to TRBJ2-1; TRBD2 matches 11 bases. The CDR3 covers 16 residues. V trimming: 1 base; J trimming: 10 bases; junction bases outside the gene matches: 10. The germline CDR1 and CDR2 sequences are SGHNT and YYREEE (reference sequence).

Written as DNA, the CDR3 is TGTGCCAGCACCCACGGGGGGGATGGCTACACCTTC. It yields the protein CASTHGGDGYTF. The V and J genes are TRBV6-6 and TRBJ1-2, with D tentatively TRBD1 (5 bases). Per germline, CDR1 MNHNY and CDR2 SVGAGI (reference sequence). The CDR3 has 12 residues. Between the trimmed V and J ends, which lost 7 bases and 6 bases, there was a span of 12 bases.

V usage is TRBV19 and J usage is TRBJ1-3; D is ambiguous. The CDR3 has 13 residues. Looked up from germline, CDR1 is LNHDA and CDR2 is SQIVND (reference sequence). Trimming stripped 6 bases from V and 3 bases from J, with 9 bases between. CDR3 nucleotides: TGTGCCAGTAGCCCCGATTATGGAAACACCATATATTTT. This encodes CASSPDYGNTIYF.

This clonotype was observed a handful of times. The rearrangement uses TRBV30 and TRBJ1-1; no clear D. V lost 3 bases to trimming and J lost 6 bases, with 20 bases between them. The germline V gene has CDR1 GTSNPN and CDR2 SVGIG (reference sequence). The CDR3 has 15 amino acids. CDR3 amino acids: CAWRDFGRRMPEAFF. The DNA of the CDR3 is TGTGCCTGGAGGGACTTTGGGCGTAGGATGCCTGAAGCTTTCTTT.

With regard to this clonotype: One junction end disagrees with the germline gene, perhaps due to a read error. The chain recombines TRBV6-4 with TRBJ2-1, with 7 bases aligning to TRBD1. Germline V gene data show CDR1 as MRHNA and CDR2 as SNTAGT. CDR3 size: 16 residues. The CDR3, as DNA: TGTGCCAGCAGTGATCTTAGGGGGCCGTCCTACAATGAGCAGTCCTTC. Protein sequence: CASSDLRGPSYNEQSF.